This is a list of T cell receptor beta chains from one sample in a study of blood T cell repertoires in COVID-19. The assay was immunoSEQ multiplex PCR, and TCRdb's table has in-frame clones only and misses some. The repertoire holds about 240,000 clones, around 84% seen once, with about 3.2% in the top ten. The sample consisted of peripheral blood. Source of these receptors: a woman in her late teens or twenties with acute or convalescent COVID-19. Each CDR3 is given with its conserved first and last residue. Fields, in order: clone size, D gene, V gene, J gene, CDR3 protein, CDR3 DNA. D genes are given only for firm matches. Size is stated for part of the rows, as once, few or many counts, or as a class when the clone is expanded.

few,TRBD1,TRBV4-1,TRBJ1-6,CASSRDRDFSPLHF,TGCGCCAGCAGCCGCGACAGGGACTTTTCACCCCTCCACTTT
-,-,TRBV6-5,TRBJ2-3,CASSYSGGGTQSTQYF,TGTGCCAGCAGTTACTCTGGGGGGGGGACACAGTCTACGCAGTATTTT
few,-,TRBV19,TRBJ1-2,CAGARQSVGYGYTF,TGTGCCGGAGCTCGACAGTCTGTCGGATATGGCTACACCTTC
-,TRBD2,TRBV7-8,TRBJ2-6,CASSLVPAGGTGANVLTF,TGTGCCAGCAGCTTAGTCCCAGCGGGAGGTACTGGGGCCAACGTCCTGACTTTC
few,-,TRBV19,TRBJ1-1,CASTKRAANTEAFF,TGTGCCAGTACCAAGCGGGCAGCGAACACTGAAGCTTTCTTT
-,-,TRBV9,TRBJ2-3,CASSVELVSTDTQYF,TGTGCCAGCAGCGTAGAACTAGTTAGCACAGATACGCAGTATTTT
few,TRBD1,TRBV7-9,TRBJ1-6,CASSLPGTGSNSPLHF,TGTGCCAGCAGCTTACCCGGGACAGGGAGCAATTCACCCCTCCACTTT
-,-,TRBV4-3,TRBJ1-3,CASSQLQGGGNTIYF,TGCGCCAGCAGCCAACTACAGGGTGGTGGAAACACCATATATTTT
-,-,TRBV11-2,TRBJ2-2,CASSLLALPGELFF,TGTGCCAGCAGCTTACTAGCATTGCCCGGGGAGCTGTTTTTT
-,-,TRBV28,TRBJ1-5,CASSPPYSNQPQHF,TGTGCCAGCAGTCCCCCCTATAGCAATCAGCCCCAGCATTTT
-,TRBD1,TRBV18,TRBJ2-7,CASSPTGTDQYEQYF,TGTGCCAGCTCACCCACCGGGACAGACCAGTACGAGCAGTACTTC
-,-,TRBV5-4,TRBJ2-1,CASSLGTLEQFF,TGTGCCAGCAGCTTGGGGACTCTTGAGCAGTTCTTC
-,-,TRBV7-2,TRBJ2-7,CASSPPGLQYEQYF,TGTGCCAGCAGCCCGCCGGGACTTCAATACGAGCAGTACTTC
-,-,TRBV18,TRBJ2-7,CASSSGPYEQYF,TGTGCCAGCTCTAGCGGCCCCTACGAGCAGTACTTC
-,-,TRBV25-1,TRBJ2-7,CASSDETVPTYEQYF,TGTGCCAGCAGTGACGAGACAGTACCTACCTACGAGCAGTACTTC
-,-,TRBV28,TRBJ1-1,CASSNRQNTEAFF,TGTGCCAGCAGTAACAGACAGAACACTGAAGCTTTCTTT
-,-,TRBV27,TRBJ1-2,CASGQGPNGYTF,TGTGCCAGCGGCCAGGGCCCCAATGGCTACACCTTC
-,-,TRBV30,TRBJ2-7,CAWSRAGEQYF,TGTGCCTGGAGCAGGGCTGGCGAGCAGTACTTC
-,-,TRBV28,TRBJ2-1,CASSLVLYEDTDEQFF,TGTGCCAGCAGTTTGGTCTTGTATGAGGATACCGATGAGCAGTTCTTC
-,-,TRBV6-5,TRBJ2-7,CASSYQGFPYEQYF,TGTGCCAGCAGTTACCAGGGATTTCCCTACGAGCAGTACTTC
-,-,TRBV12-3/TRBV12-4,TRBJ1-6,CASSPGLYSPLHF,TGTGCCAGCAGTCCGGGACTTTATTCACCTCTCCACTTT
-,-,TRBV27,TRBJ1-5,CASSLTGRKLVQPQHF,TGTGCCAGCAGTTTAACAGGGCGGAAGCTGGTGCAGCCCCAGCATTTT
-,-,TRBV6-5,TRBJ1-5,CASDPDRGKAQHF,TGTGCCAGCGACCCTGACCGGGGGAAGGCCCAGCATTTT
-,-,TRBV5-4,TRBJ1-2,CASSGGANYGYTF,TGTGCCAGCTCGGGGGGGGCTAACTATGGCTACACCTTC
-,-,TRBV7-8,TRBJ2-6,CASSQVPGSGANVLTF,TGTGCCAGCAGCCAAGTCCCCGGCTCTGGGGCCAACGTCCTGACTTTC
-,TRBD2,TRBV11-2,TRBJ2-7,CASSLDGTSPFRVYEQYF,TGTGCCAGCAGCTTAGACGGGACTAGTCCGTTTAGGGTCTACGAGCAGTACTTC
-,TRBD1,TRBV6-5,TRBJ2-7,CASSSLAGTGAYEQYF,TGTGCCAGCAGTTCCCTAGCCGGGACAGGGGCCTACGAGCAGTACTTC
once,-,TRBV6-5,TRBJ2-3,CASARPATDTQYF,TGTGCCAGCGCGCGCCCCGCAACAGATACGCAGTATTTT
few,TRBD2,TRBV7-2,TRBJ2-1,CASGGTSGLPWFF,TGTGCCAGCGGAGGGACTAGCGGTCTTCCCTGGTTCTTC